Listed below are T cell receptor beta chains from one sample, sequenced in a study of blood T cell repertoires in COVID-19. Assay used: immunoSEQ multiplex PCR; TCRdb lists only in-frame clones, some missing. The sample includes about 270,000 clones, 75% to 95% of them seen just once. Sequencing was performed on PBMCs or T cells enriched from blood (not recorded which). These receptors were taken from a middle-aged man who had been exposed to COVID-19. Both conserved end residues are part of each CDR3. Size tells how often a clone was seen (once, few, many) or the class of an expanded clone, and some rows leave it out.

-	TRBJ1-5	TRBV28	CASSLRATNQPQHF
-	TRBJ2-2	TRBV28	CASTGTGTGELFF
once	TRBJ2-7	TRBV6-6	CASRSTYEQYF
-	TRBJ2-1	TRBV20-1	CSASGLAGYNEQFF
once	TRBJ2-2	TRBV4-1	CASSQATDTGELFF
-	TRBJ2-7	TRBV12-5	CASGLDRTGSYEQYF
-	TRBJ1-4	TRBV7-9	CASSLGTGELFF
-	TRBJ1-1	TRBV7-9	CASSLVREGAFF
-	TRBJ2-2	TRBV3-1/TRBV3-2	CASSQGFGSGELFF
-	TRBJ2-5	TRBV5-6	CASRLPGQGQETQYF
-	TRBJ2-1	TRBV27	CASSLPGSEQFF
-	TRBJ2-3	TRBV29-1	CSARGGRDTQYF
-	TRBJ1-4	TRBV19	CASSTLGAAGEKLFF
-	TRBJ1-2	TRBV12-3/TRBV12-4	CASSLVLFGGYTF
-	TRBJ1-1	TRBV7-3	CASSPGAVGTVNTEAFF
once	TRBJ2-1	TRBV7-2	CASSLSSGPSSYNEQFF
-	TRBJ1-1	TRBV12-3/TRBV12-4	CASSLGVLSEAFF
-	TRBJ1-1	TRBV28	CASSISTGMNTEAFF
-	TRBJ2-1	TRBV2	CASSEGRIDEQFF
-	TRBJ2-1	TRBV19	CASSIQGSYNEQFF
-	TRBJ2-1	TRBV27	CASSLKRGAGQGQLRQEQFF
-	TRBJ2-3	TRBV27	CASSALEGATQYF
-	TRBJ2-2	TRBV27	CATGEEGGPYTGELFF
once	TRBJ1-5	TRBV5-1	CASSAVGGGNQPQHF
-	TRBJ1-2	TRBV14	CASSPTGNYGYTF
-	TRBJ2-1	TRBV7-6	CASSSLAGGPLDEQFF
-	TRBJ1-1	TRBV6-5	CASTAGMEFGTEAFF
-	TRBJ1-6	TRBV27	CASRGTGFNSPLHF
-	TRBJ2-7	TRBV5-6	CASSKGTGPSSYEQYF
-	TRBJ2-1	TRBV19	CASSPTSGGYNEQFF
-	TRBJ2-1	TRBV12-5	CASGSSGDPFF
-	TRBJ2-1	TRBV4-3	CASSQGPGSSYNEQFF
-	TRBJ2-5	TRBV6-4	CASSVLAGEGETQYF
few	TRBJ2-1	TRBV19	CASSAPGLAGGIDEQFF
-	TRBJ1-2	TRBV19	CASKGQVWNYGYTF
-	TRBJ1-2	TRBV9	CASSPGYGYTF
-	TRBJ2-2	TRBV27	CASNIAGTGVSGELFF
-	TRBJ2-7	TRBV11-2	CASSLWTGLYEQYF
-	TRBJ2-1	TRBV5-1	CASSRTSGSTNEQFF
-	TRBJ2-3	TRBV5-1	CASSFGRSTDTQYF
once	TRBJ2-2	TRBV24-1	CATSDFNFPGDTGELFF
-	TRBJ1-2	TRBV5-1	CASSLEDRENYGYTF
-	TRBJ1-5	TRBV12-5	CASGLDQGISQPQHF
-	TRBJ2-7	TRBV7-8	CASSAGTLDEQYF
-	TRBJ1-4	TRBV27	CASSLGQGAEKLFF
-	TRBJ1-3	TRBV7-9	CASSFRTGTSSGNTIYF
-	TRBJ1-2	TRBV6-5	CASSYSGTGVYGYTF
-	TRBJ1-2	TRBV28	CASSLIDRADYGYTF
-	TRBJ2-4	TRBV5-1	CASSLALAKNIQYF
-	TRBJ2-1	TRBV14	CASTLAGGFNEQFF
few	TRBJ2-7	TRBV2	CASSSDTSYEQYF
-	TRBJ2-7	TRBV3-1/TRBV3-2	CASSQIAGGGYEQYF
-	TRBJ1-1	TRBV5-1	CASSLSLITGTEAFF
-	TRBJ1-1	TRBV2	CASSPWDSQAFF